The rows below give T cell receptor beta chains drawn from one sample of a study of shared clonotypes between healthy human individuals. The repertoire was sequenced with immunoSEQ multiplex PCR; TCRdb's copy has only in-frame clones and lacks some. The sample has 450,000 to 500,000 clones, around 73% seen once. Sequencing was carried out using PBMCs. The source of these receptors is a woman aged 40 to 50 in good health. Some clones in this sample may be carry-over from other donors' samples. Both conserved end residues are part of each CDR3. Fields, in order: clone size, V gene, D gene, CDR3 length, J gene, CDR3 DNA, CDR3 protein. D genes are given only for firm matches. Clone size, where shown, is once, few, many, or a class for clones that have expanded.

>-|TRBV28|-|15|TRBJ2-7
TGTGCCAGCAGTTTGGGTAGGGGTAGGGGCTACGAGCAGTACTTC
CASSLGRGRGYEQYF
>many|TRBV11-3|-|13|TRBJ2-3
TGTGCCAGCAGCGCACCAAACACAGATACGCAGTATTTT
CASSAPNTDTQYF
>-|TRBV5-4|TRBD1|15|TRBJ2-7
TGTGCCAGCAGTCCTGGACAGGGGGCGCAGTACGAGCAGTACTTC
CASSPGQGAQYEQYF
>-|TRBV27|TRBD2|16|TRBJ2-3
TGTGCCAGCAGTCTCCGGACTAGCGGGGACACAGATACGCAGTATTTT
CASSLRTSGDTDTQYF
>-|TRBV19|TRBD2|16|TRBJ2-7
TGTGCCAGTAGTATAGGTGGACTAGCGGGGGCCTACGAGCAGTACTTC
CASSIGGLAGAYEQYF
>-|TRBV28|-|12|TRBJ2-5
TGTGCCAGCAGCCCCCCTAATGATCCTGAACACTTC
CASSPPNDPEHF
>-|TRBV5-4|-|15|TRBJ2-1
TGTGCCAGCAGCCCCCCTAGAAGAGTCCCCCATGAGCAGTTCTTC
CASSPPRRVPHEQFF
>-|TRBV2|-|15|TRBJ1-4
TGTGCCAGCAGTGAAGTCGGCGGGATCGATGAAAAACTGTTTTTT
CASSEVGGIDEKLFF
>-|TRBV19|TRBD2|12|TRBJ2-2
TGTGCCAGTGGGAGGGCGGCCGGGGAGCTGTTTTTT
CASGRAAGELFF
>-|TRBV19|-|15|TRBJ2-6
TGTGCCAGTAGTATCAGAGGGGCTGGGGCCAACGTCCTGACTTTC
CASSIRGAGANVLTF
>-|TRBV4-1|TRBD2|18|TRBJ2-2
TGCGCCAGCAGCCTCGCTCCTACTAGCGGAGGGGCCACCGGGGAGCTGTTTTTT
CASSLAPTSGGATGELFF
>-|TRBV29-1|TRBD1|11|TRBJ2-1
TGCAGCGGGACAGGGGGGGATGAGCAGTTCTTC
CSGTGGDEQFF
>-|TRBV5-3|-|13|TRBJ2-7
TGTGCCAGCAGCCTCTCCTCCATCCACGAGCAGTACTTC
CASSLSSIHEQYF
>once|TRBV19|-|13|TRBJ2-7
TGTGCCAGTAGCACGGGAGAGGGCTACGAGCAGTACTTC
CASSTGEGYEQYF
>-|TRBV6-5|TRBD2|14|TRBJ2-7
TGTGCCACTTCGGCCGGACTAGCTGGTTACGAGCAGTACTTC
CATSAGLAGYEQYF
>-|TRBV18|-|14|TRBJ1-1
TGTGCCAGCTCATTACAGGGTGTGGACACTGAAGCTTTCTTT
CASSLQGVDTEAFF
>-|TRBV4-2|TRBD1|16|TRBJ1-1
TGTGCCAGCAGCCAGTACCGGACAGGGGTTTGGACTGAAGCTTTCTTT
CASSQYRTGVWTEAFF
>-|TRBV7-3|TRBD1|15|TRBJ2-4
TGCGCCAGCAGCCCCGGGCGACAGGGGAAAAACATTCAGTACTTC
CASSPGRQGKNIQYF